This T cell receptor (beta chain) emerged from a study of regulatory T cells in long-lasting Graves disease. In the study overall: Newly diagnosed Graves' patients took antithyroid drugs under 3 months.

In its sample, this clonotype was seen many times. Building of the TCR beta libraries involved iRepertoire HTBI primers and Arm-PCR of CDR3 regions. TCRdb called the multiplex PCR reads again in MiXCR, with one record for every CDR3 protein. The sample gives 350,000 to 450,000 distinct CDR3 sequences, about a sixth of which show up once; roughly 27% is in the top ten. The CDR3 length is 16 residues. Germline V gene data show CDR1 as SGHAT and CDR2 as FQNNGV. V lost 9 bases to trimming and J lost 0 bases, with 20 bases between them. The sample's time point: newly diagnosed GD, antithyroid drugs for less than 3 months. The TCR library was prepared using RNA isolated from PBMCs. This same sample was also taken into another study, of T cells in Graves' hyperthyroidism and ophthalmopathy. As reported in that work: Primed by the HTBI set, a first-round RT-PCR was run on the TCR CDR3. Peripheral blood also featured most of the thyroid clonotypes expanded above 0.001.

The chain has TRBV11-2 and TRBJ2-5; the D call may be TRBD1 or TRBD2 (5 bases each). The sequencing here drew on peripheral blood mononuclear cells (PBMCs), taken at new diagnosis, from a patient treated with antithyroid drugs. The receptor was isolated from a man in his forties or fifties with Graves disease. For the CDR3, the DNA is TGTGCCAGTGGGGCCCGAGTCCCGGGACACCAAGAGACCCAGTACTTC. It codes for CASGARVPGHQETQYF. Combining the CDR3 with reference TRBV11-2 and TRBJ2-5 gives the whole variable domain EAGVAQSPRYKIIEKRQSVAFWCNPISGHATLYWYQQILGQGPKLLIQFQNNGVVDDSQLPKDRFSAERLKGVDSTLKIQPAKLEDSAVYLCASGARVPGHQETQYFGPGTRLLVL.